This TCR beta chain was retrieved from a study of blood T cell repertoires in COVID-19. Original analysis: It was from reference gene primer amplification that nucleated cell counts were estimated. The table came from immunoSEQ multiplex PCR; TCRdb's copy has only in-frame clones and leaves some out. V and J calls and clone size are as listed in that table; D and trimming were resolved from the DNA. The sample shows 100,000 to 150,000 clones, roughly 91% of them seen only once. Germline lookup yields CDR1 SEHNR and CDR2 FQNEAQ (reference sequence). The CDR3 length is 18 residues. Trimming took off 1 base at V and 2 bases at J, with 18 bases between the two ends.

The gene calls are TRBV7-9 and TRBJ2-1; a weak D match, TRBD1 (5 bases). Input material: peripheral blood. The source is a human donor in a cohort sampled during active COVID-19. The CDR3 DNA sequence: TGTGCCAGCAGCTTAGTAGGGGAAATTTGGCGAACCTACAATGAGCAGTTCTTC. Its translation is CASSLVGEIWRTYNEQFF.